The next 23 T cell receptor beta chains were all read from a single sample in a study of blood T cells in healthy people across ages. Using a J-beta primer mix together with a sample-barcoded 5' primer, a second PCR was run for roughly 7 to 12 cycles. TCRdb independently ran MiXCR on the 5' RACE reads; one entry per CDR3 protein. This table holds 600,000 to 1,000,000 distinct CDR3 sequences, 58% found once. Material: blood. Receptors were obtained from a man aged 25 to 45 in good health.

This clonotype was counted only a few times. The chain joins TRBV25-1 to TRBJ2-4; D may correspond to TRBD1 or TRBD2 (5 bases each). From germline, CDR1 is MGHDK and CDR2 SYGVNS. CDR3 size: 13 residues. V lost 10 bases to trimming and J lost 7 bases, with 17 bases between them. In nucleotides, the CDR3 is TGTGCCACCTCAGAGGGGCCTGAGAACATTCAGTACTTC. Its protein product is CATSEGPENIQYF. The variable domain in full, completed from reference TRBV25-1 and TRBJ2-4, reads EADIYQTPRYLVIGTGKKITLECSQTMGHDKMYWYQQDPGMELHLIHYSYGVNSTEKGDLSSESTVSRIRTEHFPLTLESARPSHTSQYLCATSEGPENIQYFGAGTRLSVL.

J is TRBJ1-1 and V is TRBV15; D is uncertain. V was shortened by 1 base and J by 3 bases, with 15 bases between the two germline ends. From germline, CDR1 is LNHNV and CDR2 YYDKDF (reference sequence). The CDR3 extends over 16 amino acids. As DNA, the CDR3 is TGTGCCACCAGCAGAGCTAGGCTCGGCCGGGACACTGAAGCTTTCTTT. Translated: CATSRARLGRDTEAFF.

The genes are TRBV7-8 and TRBJ2-3, with TRBD2 as a possible D gene (6 bases). The CDR3 loop spans 15 amino acids. Looked up from germline, CDR1 is SGHVS and CDR2 is FQNEAQ. V was pared by 6 bases and J by 4 bases, with 17 bases between. As DNA, the CDR3 is TGTGCCAGCAGAAAAGCGGGTGGAGAGTCAGATACGCAGTATTTT. This gives the protein CASRKAGGESDTQYF.

The J gene is TRBJ2-1, the V gene TRBV11-2; no clear D gene. The J call may be in error: the DNA end matches TRBJ2-7 better. Germline values: CDR1 SGHAT, CDR2 FQNNGV. The CDR3 is 12 residues long. CDR3 protein: CASSEYYNEQYF. The CDR3 DNA follows: TGTGCCAGCAGCGAATATTATAACGAGCAGTACTTC.

The sample holds a few counts of this clonotype. The V gene is TRBV29-1, the J gene TRBJ1-5; D is perhaps TRBD1 (6 bases). The CDR3 runs 16 residues. Germline CDR1 reads SQVTM; CDR2 reads ANQGSEA. The V end lost 5 bases, the J end lost 1 base, and 18 bases lay between the germline ends. Here the CDR3 DNA reads TGCAGCGTTTTAGAGGGGAGTACAGGGAGCAATCAGCCCCAGCATTTT. The encoded protein is CSVLEGSTGSNQPQHF.

The J gene is TRBJ2-7, the V gene TRBV14; 8 bases line up with TRBD1. The germline gives CDR1 SGHDN, CDR2 FVKESK. The CDR3 loop spans 14 amino acids. With V trimmed by 8 bases and J by 7 bases, 13 bases remained unmatched. This CDR3 is CASSQQGGAGEQYF. In DNA, the CDR3 is TGTGCCAGCTCTCAACAGGGGGGAGCCGGGGAGCAGTACTTC.

The rearrangement uses TRBV29-1 and TRBJ2-4, with D perhaps TRBD1 (6 bases). With the DNA end fitting TRBJ2-7 better, the J assignment may be wrong. This CDR3 spans 12 amino acids. CDR1 and CDR2 (germline): SQVTM, ANQGSEA. CDR3 loop: CSVWGQAYEQYF. CDR3 nucleotides: TGCAGCGTTTGGGGGCAAGCCTACGAGCAGTACTTC.

This clonotype was observed at least ten times. The V and J genes are TRBV6-1 and TRBJ2-6, with D maybe TRBD1 (6 bases). This CDR3 spans 18 amino acids. CDR1 MNHNS and CDR2 SASEGT come from the germline V gene. The ends were cut back, 4 bases at V and 0 bases at J, with 16 bases in the middle. The CDR3 sequence: CASSVAAQGVSGANVLTF. CDR3 DNA sequence: TGTGCCAGCAGTGTGGCCGCACAGGGCGTCTCTGGGGCCAACGTCCTGACTTTC.

DNA of the CDR3: TGTGCCAGCAGCCGGTCGGCACCAACCCTTTCACCCCTCCACTTT. It codes for CASSRSAPTLSPLHF. The V call is TRBV7-9, the J call TRBJ1-6, with D unclear. Per the germline V gene, CDR1 is SEHNR and CDR2 is FQNEAQ (reference sequence). Trimming took off 5 bases at V and 9 bases at J, with 17 bases between the two ends. This CDR3 has 15 residues.

As for this clonotype: Mismatch with germline at one junction end may stem from a read error. This chain connects TRBV27 to TRBJ2-5, with D possibly TRBD2 on 6 matching bases. The germline CDR1 and CDR2 sequences are MNHEY and SMNVEV (reference sequence). The CDR3 extends over 13 amino acids. The CDR3, as DNA: TGTGCCATCAGTTTATCGGGGGTAGAGACCCAGTACTTC. This codes for CAISLSGVETQYF.

This rearrangement joins TRBV20-1 to TRBJ2-5, with 9 bases identical to TRBD2. The J call is in doubt because the DNA end fits TRBJ2-7 better. The CDR3 runs to 15 residues. The germline gives CDR1 DFQATT, CDR2 SNEGSKA (reference sequence). CDR3 region: CSARDYSGSLDEQYF. The CDR3 DNA reads TGCAGTGCTAGAGATTATAGCGGGAGTCTCGACGAGCAGTACTTC.

This chain links TRBV7-2 with TRBJ2-1, with D hard to call. The CDR3 is made up of 15 amino acids. The germline CDR1 and CDR2 sequences are SGHTA and FQGNSA. Trimming took off 5 bases at V and 4 bases at J, with 15 bases between the two ends. The CDR3 DNA follows: TGTGCCAGCAGCCTACGCTCACTGAATTACAATGAGCAGTTCTTC. This translates into CASSLRSLNYNEQFF.

This clonotype was detected many times. The chain recombines TRBV20-1 with TRBJ2-1, with 7 bases matching TRBD1. V shed 3 bases, J shed 5 bases, and the junction held 10 bases outside the gene matches. Germline values: CDR1 DFQATT, CDR2 SNEGSKA (reference sequence). This CDR3 contains 15 residues. CDR3 sequence (DNA): TGCAGTGCTAGTACCGGGACAGATTTAGACAATGAGCAGTTCTTC. This gives the protein CSASTGTDLDNEQFF.

V gene TRBV5-5 combines with J gene TRBJ1-6; 9 positions match TRBD1. J was trimmed by 8 bases and V by 4 bases; bases with no gene match: 10. Germline-derived CDR1 and CDR2 are SGHKS and YYEKEE (reference sequence). The CDR3 is 16 amino acids. The CDR3 bases are TGTGCCAGCAGCCTCACAGGGGGCAGAGGAGATTCACCCCTCCACTTT. It codes for CASSLTGGRGDSPLHF.

A remark on this clonotype: At one end the junction does not follow the germline gene, possibly because of a read error. This chain links TRBV28 with TRBJ2-7; unclear D gene. Germline V CDR1 and CDR2: MDHEN, SYDVKM. The CDR3 is 13 residues long. As DNA, the CDR3 is TGTACCAGCAGTTTATGGTCTATCTACGAGCAGTACTTC. Translating it yields CTSSLWSIYEQYF.

The chain recombines TRBV6-5 with TRBJ1-2; a possible D gene is TRBD1 (5 bases). V shed 2 bases and J shed 2 bases, with 21 bases lying between them. In germline, CDR1 is MNHEY, CDR2 SVGAGI. The CDR3 has 18 residues. CDR3 sequence: CASSYGRFGRGQNYGYTF. In DNA form, the CDR3 reads TGTGCCAGCAGTTACGGTCGATTCGGGAGGGGCCAGAACTATGGCTACACCTTC.

This sequence joins TRBV4-2 and TRBJ2-4; 8 positions match TRBD1. Germline V gene sequence: CDR1 LGHNA, CDR2 YNFKEQ. Germline trimming cut 0 bases from V and 3 bases from J; bases unmatched to any gene: 7. The CDR3 loop spans 17 amino acids. The CDR3 loop is CASSQDMAGGVKNIQYF. The CDR3, as DNA: TGTGCCAGCAGCCAAGACATGGCAGGGGGCGTCAAAAACATTCAGTACTTC.

V gene TRBV12-3 or TRBV12-4 combines with J gene TRBJ2-7; maybe TRBD2 (5 bases). The CDR3 runs to 16 residues. The germline V and J ends were trimmed by 0 bases and 6 bases, with 18 bases remaining between them. This chain's CDR3 is CASSLAGRPLGGEQYF. CDR3 sequence (DNA): TGTGCCAGCAGTTTAGCTGGCAGACCCCTCGGAGGCGAGCAGTACTTC.

The V and J genes are TRBV20-1 and TRBJ1-5, with a weak D call TRBD1 (5 bases). Trimming left V 5 bases short and J 2 bases short, with 13 bases between. CDR3 length equals 14 residues. Germline loops: CDR1 DFQATT, CDR2 SNEGSKA (reference sequence). CDR3 sequence: CSAHPGRGNQPQHF. CDR3 nucleotides: TGCAGTGCTCACCCGGGACGGGGCAATCAGCCCCAGCATTTT.

The rearrangement uses TRBV20-1 and TRBJ2-7; 8 positions match TRBD2. Per germline, CDR1 DFQATT and CDR2 SNEGSKA (reference sequence). This CDR3 has 15 residues. V was clipped by 2 bases and J by 3 bases; unmatched bases: 9. The CDR3 reads CSARRGGRDVYEQYF. The CDR3 DNA is TGCAGTGCTAGACGGGGGGGCAGGGACGTCTACGAGCAGTACTTC.

There are a few counts of this clonotype. The chain couples TRBV29-1 to TRBJ2-1; 13 bases agree with TRBD2. The V segment lost 4 bases and the J segment 4 bases; nucleotides outside the gene matches: 13. The CDR3 is 18 residues long. Germline values: CDR1 SQVTM, CDR2 ANQGSEA. CDR3 residues: CSVVFGLAGEKIYNEQFF. DNA of the CDR3: TGCAGCGTTGTATTCGGACTAGCGGGGGAAAAGATATACAATGAGCAGTTCTTC.

This sequence joins TRBV7-2 and TRBJ2-5; D tentatively fits TRBD1 or TRBD2 (6 bases each). V lost 5 bases to trimming and J lost 11 bases, with 15 bases between them. CDR1 is SGHTA, CDR2 FQGNSA, per germline. CDR3 length: 12 residues. CDR3 amino acids: CASSRFTGAQYF. CDR3 bases: TGTGCCAGCAGCCGATTTACGGGGGCGCAGTACTTC.

The rearrangement joins TRBV7-2 to TRBJ1-1; tentative D call: TRBD1 (5 bases). CDR3 length: 16 amino acids. Trimming removed 0 bases from V and 5 bases from J, with 16 bases in between. Germline V CDR1 and CDR2: SGHTA, FQGNSA. CDR3 residues: CASSLAGAWGGTEAFF. The CDR3 DNA sequence: TGTGCCAGCAGCTTAGCAGGGGCATGGGGCGGGACTGAAGCTTTCTTT.